The 23 T cell receptor beta chains reported below all come from one sample, sequenced in a study of monozygotic twins with inflammatory bowel disease. TCRdb processed the 5' RACE reads again and assigns one entry to each CDR3 protein, with no DNA. The sample holds around 450,000 distinct CDR3 sequences. The sample comprised blood. These receptors came from a human donor with ulcerative colitis or Crohn's disease, or a healthy co-twin of an affected twin (not recorded which).

The rearrangement joins TRBV5-1 to TRBJ2-5; TCRdb selects TRBD2, and the lack of DNA leaves this call unchecked. This CDR3 has 16 amino acids. Germline V gene data show CDR1 as SGHRS and CDR2 as YFSETQ. The CDR3: CASSLVLAGGQETQYF.

The chain combines TRBV5-1 with TRBJ2-5. The CDR3 covers 14 residues. The germline CDR1 and CDR2 sequences are SGHRS and YFSETQ. CDR3 residues: CASSLDTGWETQYF.

This chain connects TRBV25-1 to TRBJ1-1. This CDR3 has 14 amino acids. Germline V gene sequence: CDR1 MGHDK, CDR2 SYGVNS. CDR3 region: CASSIGGSLTEAFF.

The chain carries TRBV7-2 and TRBJ2-1. CDR1 is SGHTA and CDR2 is FQGNSA in the germline V gene. The CDR3 consists of 14 residues. The chain's CDR3 is CASSRVGGDNEQFF. The variable domain in full, with the rest retrieved from reference TRBV7-2 and TRBJ2-1, is GAGVSQSPSNKVTEKGKDVELRCDPISGHTALYWYRQSLGQGLEFLIYFQGNSAPDKSGLPSDRFSAERTGGSVSTLTIQRTQQEDSAVYLCASSRVGGDNEQFFGPGTRLTVL.

This chain connects TRBV29-1 to TRBJ1-5; the TRBD1 assignment by TCRdb is unverifiable without DNA. The CDR3 runs 13 residues. CDR1 is SQVTM, CDR2 ANQGSEA, per germline. CDR3 residues: CSVDTGRNQPQHF.

The chain is built from TRBV2 and TRBJ1-5. Germline V gene data show CDR1 as SNHLY and CDR2 as FYNNEI. This CDR3 is 15 amino acids long. The CDR3 protein is CASSVNSNSNQPQHF. The full variable domain, rest sourced from reference TRBV2 and TRBJ1-5, is EPEVTQTPSHQVTQMGQEVILRCVPISNHLYFYWYRQILGQKVEFLVSFYNNEISEKSEIFDDQFSVERPDGSNFTLKIRSTKLEDSAMYFCASSVNSNSNQPQHFGDGTRLSIL.

V usage is TRBV9 and J usage is TRBJ2-2; TCRdb proposes TRBD1, but this gene call is untestable without DNA. CDR3 length: 17 amino acids. The germline gives CDR1 SGDLS, CDR2 YYNGEE. CDR3 in amino acids: CASSVPRPGVGTGELFF.

This chain's CDR3 is CASSTDFASYNERFF. The genes are TRBV7-3 and TRBJ2-1. The germline V gene has CDR1 SGHTA and CDR2 FQGTGA. The CDR3 contains 15 residues.

The chain has TRBV27 and TRBJ2-7; checking the TCRdb D call of TRBD2 is not possible without DNA. Germline-derived CDR1 and CDR2 are MNHEY and SMNVEV (reference sequence). The CDR3 is 14 amino acids. The CDR3 protein is CASSVTGLLYEQYF.

The chain's CDR3 is CASSKGLAGVGANVLTF. V gene TRBV14 combines with J gene TRBJ2-6; TCRdb returns TRBD2, unconfirmable since there is no DNA. This CDR3 is built from 17 residues. The germline CDR1 and CDR2 sequences are SGHDN and FVKESK.

The chain uses TRBV19 and TRBJ2-3; absent DNA, TCRdb's TRBD1 call cannot be checked. CDR1 LNHDA and CDR2 SQIVND come from the germline V gene (reference sequence). CDR3 length: 16 amino acids. This chain's CDR3 is CASSNAGGASTDTQYF.

This chain links TRBV7-9 with TRBJ2-1. The CDR3 runs 13 residues. Per the germline V gene, CDR1 is SEHNR and CDR2 is FQNEAQ (reference sequence). CDR3 residues: CASSLSRSNEQFF.

V usage is TRBV7-2 and J usage is TRBJ1-2. Germline V gives CDR1 SGHTA, CDR2 FQGNSA. The CDR3 contains 15 residues. CDR3 loop: CASSLTGTPEGGYTF.

The chain has TRBV28 and TRBJ2-5. The V gene's germline CDR1 is MDHEN and CDR2 SYDVKM. There are 14 residues in the CDR3. CDR3 residues: CATVTRYPRKTQYF.

The rearrangement uses TRBV15 and TRBJ1-6. Germline CDR1 and CDR2: LNHNV and YYDKDF (reference sequence). The CDR3 runs to 15 residues. The chain's CDR3 is CATSRELEGFSPLHF.

This chain uses TRBV7-2 with TRBJ2-3. CDR1 and CDR2 (germline): SGHTA, FQGNSA. The CDR3 contains 16 residues. The CDR3 sequence is CASSANFRISTDTQYF. Combining the CDR3 with reference TRBV7-2 and TRBJ2-3 gives the whole variable domain GAGVSQSPSNKVTEKGKDVELRCDPISGHTALYWYRQSLGQGLEFLIYFQGNSAPDKSGLPSDRFSAERTGGSVSTLTIQRTQQEDSAVYLCASSANFRISTDTQYFGPGTRLTVL.

The V gene is TRBV7-2, the J gene TRBJ2-2. The CDR3 length is 14 residues. The germline gives CDR1 SGHTA, CDR2 FQGNSA. This CDR3 is CASSFDTYTGELFF.

The rearrangement links TRBV5-1 to TRBJ2-5; the D call from TCRdb, TRBD2, cannot be confirmed without DNA. CDR1 and CDR2 (germline): SGHRS, YFSETQ. This CDR3 comprises 15 residues. The CDR3 is CASSSPSGARETQYF.

This chain links TRBV2 with TRBJ2-7; the TCRdb call, TRBD2, lacks DNA for checking. The CDR3 extends over 15 amino acids. Germline V gene data show CDR1 as SNHLY and CDR2 as FYNNEI. The CDR3 loop reads CASNSRISGGGEQYF.

This sequence joins TRBV5-1 and TRBJ1-1. Germline-derived CDR1 and CDR2 are SGHRS and YFSETQ. The CDR3 runs 16 residues. CDR3 loop: CASSLAGLIMNTEAFF.

The gene calls are TRBV2 and TRBJ2-5. CDR1 and CDR2 (germline): SNHLY, FYNNEI. This CDR3 comprises 12 residues. CDR3 protein: CASSYIRETQYF.

The rearrangement uses TRBV12-3 or TRBV12-4 and TRBJ1-1; TCRdb outputs TRBD1, but without DNA this stays unchecked. The CDR3 is 15 residues long. CDR3: CASRRQGVGFAEAFF.

J is TRBJ2-1 and V is TRBV29-1; there is no DNA to check the TCRdb D call of TRBD1. The length of the CDR3 is 14 residues. CDR1 and CDR2 (germline): SQVTM, ANQGSEA. CDR3 loop: CSVDQGQHYNEQFF.